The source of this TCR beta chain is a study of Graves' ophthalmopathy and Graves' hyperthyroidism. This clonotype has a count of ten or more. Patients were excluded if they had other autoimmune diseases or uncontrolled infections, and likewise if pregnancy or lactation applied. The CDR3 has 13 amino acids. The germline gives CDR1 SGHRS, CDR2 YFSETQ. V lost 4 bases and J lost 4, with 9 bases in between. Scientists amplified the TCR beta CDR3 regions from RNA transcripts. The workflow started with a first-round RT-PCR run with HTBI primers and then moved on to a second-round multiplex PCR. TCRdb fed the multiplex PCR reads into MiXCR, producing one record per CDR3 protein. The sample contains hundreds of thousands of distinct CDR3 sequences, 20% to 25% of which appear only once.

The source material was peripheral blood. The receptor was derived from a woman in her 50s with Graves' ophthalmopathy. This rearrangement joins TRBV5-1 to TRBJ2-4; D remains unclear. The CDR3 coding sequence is TGCGCCAGCAGCGAGAGCCCGAAAAACATTCAGTACTTC. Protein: CASSESPKNIQYF.